This TCR beta chain originates from a study of blood T cell repertoires in COVID-19. Study background: The United States, Italy and Spain supplied acute and convalescent COVID-19 samples. The cDNA or gDNA used as material had been derived from T cells, B-cell-depleted T cells, or PBMCs.

V lost 2 bases and J 7 bases, leaving 5 bases between the germline ends. The germline V gene encodes CDR1 MNHNS and CDR2 SASEGT. This CDR3 region has 11 residues. In the authors' workflow: For nucleated cells, counts were estimated from reference gene primer amplification. Some clones are missing from TCRdb's copy, which holds only in-frame ones; the method was immunoSEQ multiplex PCR. V and J calls and clone size are as listed in that table; D and trimming were resolved from the DNA. The sample holds over 85,000 clones, approximately 87% seen once. The chain combines TRBV6-1 with TRBJ1-1; no definite D call. Source material: peripheral blood. The sequence was collected from a human donor with acute or convalescent COVID-19. The donor label of this sample is uncertain. In nucleotides, the CDR3 is TGTGCCAGCAGTGAAACAGTTGAAGCTTTCTTT. Encoded protein: CASSETVEAFF.